Following are 11 T cell receptor beta chains from one sample sequenced in a study of T cells after yellow fever vaccination. Each CDR3 protein is one row after TCRdb ran MiXCR on the 5' RACE reads. In the table there are hundreds of thousands of distinct CDR3 sequences, around 4% of which are singletons. The sample was PBMCs, taken on the day of the yellow fever booster vaccination. These receptors were obtained from a young man who received the YFV17D yellow fever vaccine.

This clonotype was observed many times. This chain links TRBV11-2 with TRBJ2-3; TRBD1 or TRBD2 may be the D gene (5 bases each). CDR1 SGHAT and CDR2 FQNNGV come from the germline V gene. Trimming stripped 5 bases from V and 2 bases from J, with 14 bases between. This CDR3 region has 15 residues. CDR3 protein: CASSPPGPVTDTQYF. The CDR3 DNA reads as TGTGCCAGCAGCCCCCCGGGACCAGTCACAGATACGCAGTATTTT.

This clonotype appeared many times. The chain uses TRBV4-1 and TRBJ1-1; D unclear. The CDR3 covers 13 residues. Looked up from germline, CDR1 is MGHRA and CDR2 is YSYEKL. Trimming shortened V by 8 bases and J by 4 bases, and 14 bases separated the two germline ends. The CDR3 DNA reads TGCGCCAGCCGACCAACGGGAGGCACTGAAGCTTTCTTT. Its translation is CASRPTGGTEAFF.

The chain carries TRBV29-1 and TRBJ1-5; a weak D match, TRBD1 (6 bases). V dropped 7 bases and J dropped 5 bases, with 15 bases sitting between them. This CDR3 spans 13 amino acids. The germline gives CDR1 SQVTM, CDR2 ANQGSEA. The CDR3 loop is CSAQWGGDQPQHF. The CDR3 region has the DNA TGCAGCGCCCAGTGGGGGGGCGATCAGCCCCAGCATTTT. Based on the CDR3 plus reference TRBV29-1 and TRBJ1-5, the full variable domain is SAVISQKPSRDICQRGTSLTIQCQVDSQVTMMFWYRQQPGQSLTLIATANQGSEATYESGFVIDKFPISRPNLTFSTLTVSNMSPEDSSIYLCSAQWGGDQPQHFGDGTRLSIL.

Ten or more counts support this clonotype. V gene TRBV7-9 combines with J gene TRBJ2-5; D unresolved. The V end was cut by 7 bases, the J end by 8 bases, with 20 bases between. This CDR3 contains 14 residues. CDR1 is SEHNR, CDR2 FQNEAQ, per germline (reference sequence). CDR3 residues: CASTQVELRLTQYF. The DNA of the CDR3 is TGTGCCAGCACCCAGGTTGAGTTGCGCTTAACCCAGTACTTC.

The chain links TRBV9 to TRBJ2-3; D may be TRBD2 (6 bases). Per germline, CDR1 SGDLS and CDR2 YYNGEE. The CDR3 runs to 17 residues. V was shortened by 4 bases and J by 2 bases, with 20 bases between the two germline ends. The CDR3 protein is CASSPTAGRGYTDTQYF. In DNA, the CDR3 is TGTGCCAGCAGCCCTACGGCGGGGCGCGGATACACAGATACGCAGTATTTT. Full variable domain (outside the CDR3, taken from reference TRBV9 and TRBJ2-3): DSGVTQTPKHLITATGQRVTLRCSPRSGDLSVYWYQQSLDQGLQFLIQYYNGEERAKGNILERFSAQQFPDLHSELNLSSLELGDSALYFCASSPTAGRGYTDTQYFGPGTRLTVL.

This clonotype showed up many times. This chain connects TRBV29-1 to TRBJ2-4; D might be TRBD1 or TRBD2, each matching 6 bases. Germline CDR1 reads SQVTM; CDR2 reads ANQGSEA. The V end was cut by 4 bases, the J end by 6 bases, with 13 bases between. This CDR3 region has 13 residues. CDR3 in amino acids: CSVGGGQGNIQYF. Written as DNA, the CDR3 is TGCAGCGTTGGTGGGGGGCAGGGAAACATTCAGTACTTC.

This clonotype was counted only a few times. The V and J genes are TRBV28 and TRBJ1-5, with D unclear. Germline CDR1 is MDHEN and CDR2 is SYDVKM. The CDR3 is made up of 16 amino acids. Trimming cost V 6 bases and J 5 bases, with 20 bases left between them. CDR3 loop: CASSPSGYGLYQPQHF. CDR3 sequence (DNA): TGTGCCAGCAGCCCGAGTGGGTACGGATTATATCAGCCCCAGCATTTT.

This clonotype was found many times. The chain employs TRBV28 and TRBJ2-4; D is perhaps TRBD1 or TRBD2 (5 bases each). Germline loops: CDR1 MDHEN, CDR2 SYDVKM. The CDR3 has 15 residues. V was trimmed by 6 bases and J by 11 bases, leaving 23 bases between them. The CDR3 sequence is CASRDPGTNIPFQYF. In nucleotides, the CDR3 is TGTGCCAGCAGGGACCCTGGGACCAACATTCCCTTTCAGTACTTC.

This clonotype was observed at least ten times. This chain links TRBV28 with TRBJ2-3, with 12 bases matching TRBD2. CDR1 MDHEN and CDR2 SYDVKM come from the germline V gene. V lost 4 bases and J lost 1; bases outside the gene matches: 9. The CDR3 spans 18 residues. This chain's CDR3 is CASSSSLRTSGGTDTQYF. CDR3 nucleotide sequence: TGTGCCAGCAGTTCCTCCCTACGGACTAGCGGGGGCACAGATACGCAGTATTTT.

This chain joins TRBV7-9 and TRBJ2-3; D may be TRBD1 or TRBD2 (5 bases each). Deletions cut 5 bases from V and 2 bases from J, with 17 bases between. Germline V gene data show CDR1 as SEHNR and CDR2 as FQNEAQ (reference sequence). This CDR3 region has 16 residues. CDR3 residues: CASSQIGTEFTDTQYF. The CDR3 DNA reads as TGTGCCAGCAGCCAAATCGGGACGGAATTCACAGATACGCAGTATTTT.

The gene calls are TRBV7-2 and TRBJ2-2, with TRBD2 identical over 7 bases. The CDR3 totals 16 residues. V gave up 2 bases and J gave up 2 bases; unmatched junction bases: 5. Per germline, CDR1 SGHTA and CDR2 FQGNSA. The CDR3: CASSLKSGDNTGELFF. The DNA of the CDR3 is TGTGCCAGCAGCTTAAAAAGCGGGGATAACACCGGGGAGCTGTTTTTT.